The rows below give T cell receptor beta chains drawn from one sample of a study of control samples from healthy donors and cancer patients. Profiling relied on immunoSEQ multiplex PCR, and the TCRdb table lists in-frame clones only, not all of them. The sample lists 100,000 to 150,000 clones; about 88% were seen once. The sample was blood. Receptor source: a man aged 50-59 years in good health. Both conserved end residues are trimmed from each CDR3. Each record gives: V gene, CDR3 protein.

v_call: TRBV7-9; cdr3_aa: ASSHTGSETQY
v_call: TRBV5-8; cdr3_aa: ASSLARINEQF
v_call: TRBV30; cdr3_aa: AWSRGATDTQY
v_call: TRBV7-9; cdr3_aa: ASSLSESYEQY
v_call: TRBV27; cdr3_aa: ASRPVGTGGNTGELF
v_call: TRBV9; cdr3_aa: ASSRQGDTNEKLF
v_call: TRBV24-1; cdr3_aa: ATSDTGHNTEAF
v_call: TRBV6-6; cdr3_aa: ASSIRDRADQPQH
v_call: TRBV11-2; cdr3_aa: ASSLVPGEIYGYT
v_call: TRBV9; cdr3_aa: ASSAFGGHNSPLH
v_call: TRBV3-1/TRBV3-2; cdr3_aa: ASSQGTAKNQPQH
v_call: TRBV6-5; cdr3_aa: ASRPDRFSNGYT
v_call: TRBV18; cdr3_aa: ASSPGENQPQH
v_call: TRBV7-8; cdr3_aa: ASSLIWDRAYEQY
v_call: TRBV30; cdr3_aa: AWSVRRGAEAF
v_call: TRBV3-1/TRBV3-2; cdr3_aa: ASSQGVSGAYEQY
v_call: TRBV28; cdr3_aa: ASSPSGQFLRDTQY
v_call: TRBV19; cdr3_aa: ASSIAGQGSETQY
v_call: TRBV10-2; cdr3_aa: ASNTGGLGEKLF
v_call: TRBV24-1; cdr3_aa: ATSPGSEETQY
v_call: TRBV6-6; cdr3_aa: ASSPGRVGGSNTGELF
v_call: TRBV7-2; cdr3_aa: ASSLLGGVFGETQY
v_call: TRBV7-6; cdr3_aa: ASSSIQQMNTEAF
v_call: TRBV6-5; cdr3_aa: ASSYAGPGGEKLF
v_call: TRBV7-2; cdr3_aa: ASSLDSTDTQY
v_call: TRBV19; cdr3_aa: ASSILPAGSTDTQY
v_call: TRBV19; cdr3_aa: ASSIDEGGYQPQH
v_call: TRBV10-3; cdr3_aa: AISGGLDTGELF